These 2 T cell receptor beta chains were all obtained from the same sample, sequenced in a study of blood T cell repertoires in COVID-19 (dated by TCRdb to the early 2020s). The library was built by means of the immunoSEQ multiplex PCR assay. This is the immuneACCESS table as TCRdb keeps it, with only in-frame sequences that have V and J called. A part of the clones is gone; compared with another copy, unresolved V genes explain less than half, and the rest is unexplained. Across this sample there are more than 350,000 clones, with roughly 89% seen only once. The ten largest account for around 9.3% of the sample. Sequenced sample: PBMCs or T cells enriched from blood (not recorded which). Receptor source: a woman aged 45-65 years who had recovered from COVID-19.

The V and J genes are TRBV6-1 and TRBJ2-4; weak D call: TRBD2 (5 bases). V lost 3 bases and J 3 bases, leaving 6 bases between the germline ends. CDR1 is MNHNS and CDR2 is SASEGT in the germline V gene. This CDR3 comprises 13 residues. This chain's CDR3 is CASSETIKNIQYF. CDR3 sequence (DNA): TGTGCCAGCAGTGAGACTATCAAAAACATTCAGTACTTC.

CDR3 DNA sequence: TGTGCCAGCAGTATCGAAACACAGGGGTCTAGCGAGCCCCAGCATTTT. Amino acids: CASSIETQGSSEPQHF. The chain joins TRBV28 to TRBJ1-5, with 7 nucleotides matching TRBD1. The CDR3 has 16 residues. V lost 5 bases and J lost 8; bases outside the gene matches: 15. The germline CDR1 and CDR2 sequences are MDHEN and SYDVKM.